The clone carrying this TCR beta chain appeared many times. Its specificity is not known. There was one heparinised blood draw per donor, averaging around 100 mL. The data stem from a study of beta chain features in type 1 diabetes. Study results and caveats: Equally in patients and controls, PCR might preferentially amplify shorter templates. Moderate yet significant TCRB CDR3 shortening was seen in Type 1 diabetes patients in all four CD4+ subsets. Among patients, naive, central memory and Treg TCRB repertoires appeared more similar than among healthy donors.

The investigators reverse transcribed all of the isolated RNA, so they sequenced expressed TCRB transcripts. Method: immunoSEQ multiplex PCR; TCRdb's copy keeps in-frame clones and lacks some. The sample has some 190,000 clones, 6.5% to 9.5% seen once. From germline, CDR1 is ENHRY and CDR2 SYGVKD. Trimming removed 3 bases at V and 8 bases at J, with 12 bases between. The CDR3 totals 13 residues. This clonotype was sampled from a woman between 40 and 50 years old with type 1 diabetes. The sample consisted of central memory CD4+ T cells from blood. V and J are TRBV10-3 and TRBJ2-3; D might be TRBD1 (6 bases). The CDR3 loop reads CAISDPTGPTQYF. CDR3 in DNA: TGTGCCATCAGTGACCCGACAGGACCTACGCAGTATTTT.